The 29 T cell receptor beta chains presented below share a single source sample, sequenced in a study of blood T cell repertoires in COVID-19. TCRdb's table, derived via immunoSEQ multiplex PCR, lists solely in-frame clones and lacks some. Found here are more than 150,000 clones, approximately 80% of them singletons; the top ten hold roughly an eighth. The sequenced sample was PBMCs or T cells enriched from blood (not recorded which). These receptors all stem from a man aged 55 to 69 who had been exposed to COVID-19.

This chain links TRBV5-1 with TRBJ1-2; 9 positions match TRBD1. CDR1 SGHRS and CDR2 YFSETQ come from the germline V gene. This CDR3 has 15 residues. V gave up 2 bases and J gave up 2 bases; unmatched junction bases: 4. CDR3 loop: CASSFLGQGNYGYTF. The CDR3 nucleotides are TGCGCCAGCAGCTTCCTAGGACAGGGGAACTATGGCTACACCTTC.

V gene TRBV5-1 combines with J gene TRBJ1-4, with TRBD1 identical over 8 bases. V shed 1 base and J 8 bases; nucleotides not matched to a gene: 7. The germline V gene encodes CDR1 SGHRS and CDR2 YFSETQ. This CDR3 has 15 amino acids. CDR3 protein: CASSLQGARDEKLFF. The CDR3 bases are TGCGCCAGCAGCTTGCAGGGGGCGCGAGACGAAAAACTGTTTTTT.

This rearrangement joins TRBV11-3 to TRBJ2-5; 11 nucleotides agree with TRBD2. This CDR3 region has 15 residues. Germline V lookup: CDR1 SGHNT, CDR2 YENEEA. After removal of 0 bases from V and 9 bases from J, the junction contained 6 bases not matched to a gene. In DNA form, the CDR3 reads TGTGCCAGCAGCTTAGATAGGGCTAGCGGGAGGTCCCAGTACTTC. As protein: CASSLDRASGRSQYF.

J is TRBJ1-1 and V is TRBV29-1, with 7 bases aligning to TRBD1. Germline V gene data show CDR1 as SQVTM and CDR2 as ANQGSEA. V gave up 2 bases and J gave up 5 bases; unmatched junction bases: 11. The CDR3 is made up of 15 amino acids. CDR3 nucleotides: TGCAGCGTTGAAAAATCGGCAGGGGGGAGGACTGAAGCTTTCTTT. Residues: CSVEKSAGGRTEAFF.

The chain is built from TRBV10-3 and TRBJ2-1; 15 positions agree with TRBD2. Trimming at V came to 8 bases and at J to 0 bases, leaving 5 bases not matched to a gene. The length of the CDR3 is 17 residues. Germline CDR1 reads ENHRY; CDR2 reads SYGVKD. The CDR3: CAIEGTSGRSSYNEQFF. CDR3 nucleotide sequence: TGTGCCATCGAGGGGACTAGCGGGAGGAGCTCCTACAATGAGCAGTTCTTC.

J is TRBJ1-2 and V is TRBV19; 7 nucleotides match TRBD1. J was trimmed by 4 bases and V by 3 bases; bases with no gene match: 2. CDR3 size: 13 residues. The germline gives CDR1 LNHDA, CDR2 SQIVND (reference sequence). The CDR3 region is CASSIRDSYGYTF. CDR3 nucleotide sequence: TGTGCCAGTAGTATCCGGGACAGCTATGGCTACACCTTC. Together with reference TRBV19 and TRBJ1-2, the CDR3 gives the full variable domain: DGGITQSPKYLFRKEGQNVTLSCEQNLNHDAMYWYRQDPGQGLRLIYYSQIVNDFQKGDIAEGYSVSREKKESFPLTVTSAQKNPTAFYLCASSIRDSYGYTFGSGTRLTVV.

The rearrangement links TRBV2 to TRBJ2-4, with D perhaps matching TRBD2 (6 bases). This CDR3 spans 12 amino acids. V was trimmed by 3 bases and J by 16 bases, leaving 16 bases between them. Germline CDR1 reads SNHLY; CDR2 reads FYNNEI. The CDR3 loop reads CASSEGLLRVYF. The CDR3 DNA is TGTGCCAGCAGTGAGGGACTTCTTAGAGTTTACTTC.

This clone was counted between two and nine times. The CDR3 DNA is TGTGCCAGCAGCCCATCTCGACAGACTTACGAGCAGTACTTC. It is translated as CASSPSRQTYEQYF. The chain links TRBV13 to TRBJ2-7, with D perhaps TRBD1 (5 bases). CDR1 is PRHDT, CDR2 FYEKMQ, per germline (reference sequence). The length of the CDR3 is 14 residues. Trimming stripped 5 bases from V and 4 bases from J, with 15 bases between.

The V gene is TRBV30, the J gene TRBJ2-3, with a tentative D call TRBD1 (6 bases). Germline lookup yields CDR1 GTSNPN and CDR2 SVGIG (reference sequence). CDR3 length: 14 amino acids. Trimming left V 1 base short and J 0 bases short, with 8 bases between. The CDR3 region has the DNA TGTGCCTGGAGTGCGGACAGTAGCACAGATACGCAGTATTTT. Its translation is CAWSADSSTDTQYF.

The chain couples TRBV27 to TRBJ2-1, with 8 bases aligning to TRBD1. Germline V lookup: CDR1 MNHEY, CDR2 SMNVEV (reference sequence). V trimming: 5 bases; J trimming: 2 bases; junction bases outside the gene matches: 5. The CDR3 totals 15 residues. CDR3 DNA: TGTGCCAGCAGTCCCCGGGACAGGCCCTACAATGAGCAGTTCTTC. This gives the protein CASSPRDRPYNEQFF.

The chain uses TRBV19 and TRBJ1-2; no firm D call. Trimming took off 3 bases at V and 4 bases at J, with 15 bases between the two ends. This CDR3 is 15 amino acids long. Germline lookup yields CDR1 LNHDA and CDR2 SQIVND (reference sequence). As DNA, the CDR3 is TGTGCCAGTAGTATTTCGATAACAGACGGCTATGGCTACACCTTC. This sequence encodes CASSISITDGYGYTF.

V is TRBV30 and J is TRBJ2-5; 8 positions agree with TRBD2. The junction had 7 bases not matched to a gene; V was cut back by 3 bases and J by 7 bases. Germline CDR1 is GTSNPN and CDR2 is SVGIG (reference sequence). The CDR3 extends over 13 amino acids. DNA for the CDR3: TGTGCCTGGAGGGATGGAAGCGGGGGGACCCAGTACTTC. Translation: CAWRDGSGGTQYF.

This chain uses TRBV28 with TRBJ1-5; D not certain. Trimming took off 10 bases at V and 3 bases at J, with 13 bases between the two ends. This CDR3 comprises 13 residues. Per germline, CDR1 MDHEN and CDR2 SYDVKM. The CDR3 here is CATAGNLNQPQHF. DNA of the CDR3: TGTGCCACCGCCGGGAACCTCAATCAGCCCCAGCATTTT.

This clone turned up a few times. This chain links TRBV12-1 with TRBJ2-1; the DNA was not used to check the table's D call, TRBD2. TRBV12-1 is designated a pseudogene. The CDR3 is 19 residues long. CDR3 coding DNA: TGTGCCAGCAGCTCTCGAGGCAATAGCGGGAGGGCGGGGTACAATGAGCAGTTCTTC. Protein sequence: CASSSRGNSGRAGYNEQFF.

The gene calls are TRBV30 and TRBJ2-7; D possibly matches TRBD1 or TRBD2 (5 bases each). Germline V CDR1 and CDR2: GTSNPN, SVGIG (reference sequence). Trimming took off 5 bases at V and 2 bases at J, with 13 bases between the two ends. The CDR3 is 13 amino acids. In DNA, the CDR3 is TGTGCCTGGGGGAGTCGGACACCCTACGAGCAGTACTTC. Translation gives CAWGSRTPYEQYF. The variable domain in full, with the rest retrieved from reference TRBV30 and TRBJ2-7, is SQTIHQWPATLVQPVGSPLSLECTVEGTSNPNLYWYRQAAGRGLQLLFYSVGIGQISSEVPQNLSASRPQDRQFILSSKKLLLSDSGFYLCAWGSRTPYEQYFGPGTRLTVT.

V gene TRBV10-3 combines with J gene TRBJ1-1, with 8 bases identical to TRBD1. V lost 10 bases, J lost 6 bases, and 16 bases stayed unmatched. Germline lookup yields CDR1 ENHRY and CDR2 SYGVKD. This CDR3 region has 15 residues. The CDR3 here is CATRTADRVYPEAFF. Here the CDR3 DNA reads TGTGCCACCCGAACTGCGGACAGGGTTTATCCTGAAGCTTTCTTT.

The V call is TRBV15, the J call TRBJ1-1, with D perhaps TRBD1 (6 bases). Germline-derived CDR1 and CDR2 are LNHNV and YYDKDF (reference sequence). The ends were cut back, 1 base at V and 6 bases at J, with 12 bases in the middle. CDR3 length: 14 amino acids. The CDR3 nucleotides read TGTGCCACCAGCAGAGGGCAGGGGTATTCTGAAGCTTTCTTT. It specifies CATSRGQGYSEAFF.

This clone has more than one count but fewer than ten. The rearrangement links TRBV2 to TRBJ2-1; D not resolved. Deletions cut 7 bases from V and 7 bases from J, with 14 bases between. The length of the CDR3 is 13 residues. The germline CDR1 and CDR2 sequences are SNHLY and FYNNEI. CDR3 protein: CASTQAALNEQFF. The CDR3 DNA sequence: TGTGCCAGCACCCAAGCTGCGTTAAATGAGCAGTTCTTC.

The chain is built from TRBV4-3 and TRBJ2-2, with 7 bases that match TRBD1. There are 16 residues in the CDR3. V gave up 3 bases and J gave up 5 bases; unmatched junction bases: 9. Germline assignment: CDR1 LGHNA and CDR2 YSLEER. The CDR3: CASSQGTGVGTGELFF. The CDR3 DNA is TGCGCCAGCAGCCAGGGCACAGGGGTGGGGACCGGGGAGCTGTTTTTT.

The chain uses TRBV21-1 and TRBJ1-4; TRBD1, the table's D call, was not compared with the DNA. TRBV21-1 corresponds to a pseudogene. The CDR3 totals 17 residues. CDR3 residues: CASSALSLQGKEEKLFF. CDR3 nucleotide sequence: TGTGCCAGCAGCGCCTTATCCCTACAGGGGAAGGAGGAAAAACTGTTTTTT.

The chain uses TRBV19 and TRBJ2-2, with 8 nucleotides matching TRBD2. V lost 1 base to trimming and J lost 2 bases; unmatched junction nucleotides: 3. This CDR3 contains 16 residues. CDR1 and CDR2 (germline): LNHDA, SQIVND (reference sequence). CDR3 protein: CASSIAIAGNTGELFF. CDR3 in DNA: TGTGCCAGTAGTATAGCAATAGCGGGAAACACCGGGGAGCTGTTTTTT. The full variable domain, its missing parts supplied by reference TRBV19 and TRBJ2-2, is DGGITQSPKYLFRKEGQNVTLSCEQNLNHDAMYWYRQDPGQGLRLIYYSQIVNDFQKGDIAEGYSVSREKKESFPLTVTSAQKNPTAFYLCASSIAIAGNTGELFFGEGSRLTVL.

The chain couples TRBV4-2 to TRBJ2-7; the match to TRBD2 covers 7 bases. The germline CDR1 and CDR2 sequences are LGHNA and YNFKEQ. CDR3 length equals 15 residues. V trimming: 0 bases; J trimming: 2 bases; junction bases outside the gene matches: 4. CDR3 coding DNA: TGTGCCAGCAGCCAAGAGCTAGCGGCTACCTACGAGCAGTACTTC. Translated: CASSQELAATYEQYF.

V and J are TRBV6-5 and TRBJ2-1; tentative D call: TRBD1 (6 bases). V was trimmed by 0 bases and J by 6 bases, leaving 6 bases between them. CDR1 is MNHEY and CDR2 is SVGAGI in the germline V gene. This CDR3 comprises 13 residues. CDR3 amino acids: CASSYSRGNEQFF. The CDR3 DNA follows: TGTGCCAGCAGTTACTCCAGGGGCAATGAGCAGTTCTTC.

The chain joins TRBV6-5 to TRBJ2-1, with 13 bases that match TRBD2. The CDR3 has 14 amino acids. V was clipped by 10 bases and J by 7 bases; unmatched bases: 7. The V gene's germline CDR1 is MNHEY and CDR2 SVGAGI. The CDR3 nucleotides are TGTGCCACCCAGGGACTAGCGGGACTGAATGAGCAGTTCTTC. It encodes CATQGLAGLNEQFF.

In its sample, this clone was seen a few times. V is TRBV29-1 and J is TRBJ1-1, with D unresolved. The CDR3 consists of 11 residues. The germline gives CDR1 SQVTM, CDR2 ANQGSEA. Trimming took 7 bases from V and 4 from J, leaving 10 bases between them. For the CDR3, the DNA is TGCAGCGCCAGATTGATCACTGAAGCTTTCTTT. It codes for CSARLITEAFF.

The chain combines TRBV6-1 with TRBJ2-7, with D tentatively TRBD2 (6 bases). Trimming stripped 1 base from V and 3 bases from J, with 13 bases between. CDR3 size: 15 residues. CDR1 is MNHNS and CDR2 is SASEGT in the germline V gene. The CDR3 here is CASSEVPGAVYEQYF. The CDR3 DNA reads TGTGCCAGCAGTGAAGTACCGGGAGCGGTCTACGAGCAGTACTTC.

The chain has TRBV5-1 and TRBJ1-2; TRBD1 agrees at 10 bases. CDR1 and CDR2 (germline): SGHRS, YFSETQ. V was pared by 0 bases and J by 6 bases, with 11 bases of the junction left unmatched. This CDR3 comprises 17 residues. CDR3: CASSLDFRDRGSHGYTF. In DNA form, the CDR3 reads TGCGCCAGCAGCTTGGATTTCCGGGACAGGGGATCGCATGGCTACACCTTC. The variable domain in full, completed from reference TRBV5-1 and TRBJ1-2, reads KAGVTQTPRYLIKTRGQQVTLSCSPISGHRSVSWYQQTPGQGLQFLFEYFSETQRNKGNFPGRFSGRQFSNSRSEMNVSTLELGDSALYLCASSLDFRDRGSHGYTFGSGTRLTVV.

The chain links TRBV11-3 to TRBJ2-7, with TRBD2 identical over 7 bases. Looked up from germline, CDR1 is SGHNT and CDR2 is YENEEA. V shed 5 bases and J 7 bases; nucleotides not matched to a gene: 14. There are 15 residues in the CDR3. The DNA of the CDR3 is TGTGCCAGCAGCCGGGGGGACCCATCAGCTAGGGAGCAGTACTTC. Protein: CASSRGDPSAREQYF. The full variable domain, completed using reference TRBV11-3 and TRBJ2-7, is EAGVVQSPRYKIIEKKQPVAFWCNPISGHNTLYWYLQNLGQGPELLIRYENEEAVDDSQLPKDRFSAERLKGVDSTLKIQPAELGDSAVYLCASSRGDPSAREQYFGPGTRLTVT.

The chain uses TRBV9 and TRBJ1-1; 9 positions match TRBD1. Germline-derived CDR1 and CDR2 are SGDLS and YYNGEE. After removal of 0 bases from V and 7 bases from J, the junction contained 7 bases not matched to a gene. The length of the CDR3 is 15 residues. CDR3 protein: CASSVAGTGWDEAFF. CDR3 bases: TGTGCCAGCAGCGTAGCCGGGACAGGGTGGGATGAAGCTTTCTTT.